This T cell receptor (beta chain) came from a study of STAT5B mutations in CD4+ large granular lymphocyte leukemia. Turning to the study itself: Anti-CD4 microbead selection came after CD8+ cell depletion in cryopreserved samples. Study findings and constraints: Without putative leukemic clones, patient CD4-sorted repertoires remained more clonal than healthy CD4+ repertoires.

To note about this clone: What it recognizes is unknown.

The germline V gene encodes CDR1 SGHDN and CDR2 FVKESK. The germline V and J ends were trimmed by 1 base and 5 bases, with 15 bases remaining between them. The CDR3 is made up of 16 amino acids. Padova, Helsinki and Shinshu hematology units supplied the CD4+ T-LGLL patients. Either unselected PBMC or bead-purified CD4+, CD4+CD8+, CD57+ or CD56+ cells were sequenced. Method: immunoSEQ multiplex PCR; TCRdb's copy keeps in-frame clones and lacks some. The sample holds around 5,000 clones, about 86% seen once. Sequencing input: PBMCs. The sequence was collected from a man in his forties with CD4+ T-cell large granular lymphocyte leukemia. This chain links TRBV14 with TRBJ2-1; tentatively, D is TRBD1 (6 bases). CDR3 loop: CASSQGGQGRNNEQFF. CDR3 coding DNA: TGTGCCAGCAGCCAAGGAGGCCAGGGGAGAAACAATGAGCAGTTCTTC.